These 24 T cell receptor beta chains were all obtained from the same sample, sequenced in a study of blood T cell repertoires in COVID-19. Method: immunoSEQ multiplex PCR; TCRdb's copy keeps in-frame clones and lacks some. Of approximately 220,000 clones in the sample, approximately 90% were seen once. The sample comprised PBMCs or T cells enriched from blood (not recorded which). These receptor sequences come from a man aged 25-45 years who had recovered from COVID-19.

Written as DNA, the CDR3 is TGTGCCACCAGTGAAACAGCGGGGGCAACAGATACGCAGTATTTT. Its translation is CATSETAGATDTQYF. The chain couples TRBV24-1 to TRBJ2-3; TRBD2 matches 8 bases. Germline loops: CDR1 KGHDR, CDR2 SFDVKD. With V trimmed by 4 bases and J by 3 bases, 5 bases remained unmatched. CDR3 length: 15 amino acids.

The chain uses TRBV5-1 and TRBJ1-1, with D possibly matching TRBD1 (6 bases). Trimming stripped 0 bases from V and 1 base from J, with 13 bases between. The germline gives CDR1 SGHRS, CDR2 YFSETQ. The CDR3 runs 16 residues. CDR3 coding DNA: TGCGCCAGCAGCTTGGAGGCTCAGGGGCGGAACACTGAAGCTTTCTTT. Protein: CASSLEAQGRNTEAFF.

The rearrangement joins TRBV15 to TRBJ1-5, with D uncertain. The CDR3 is made up of 15 amino acids. V was pared by 1 base and J by 5 bases, with 12 bases between. The germline gives CDR1 LNHNV, CDR2 YYDKDF (reference sequence). The CDR3 here is CATSRAVARDQPQHF. DNA of the CDR3: TGTGCCACCAGCAGAGCAGTGGCTCGTGATCAGCCCCAGCATTTT.

This chain connects TRBV28 to TRBJ2-7; TRBD2 aligns across 12 bases. CDR1 is MDHEN and CDR2 is SYDVKM in the germline V gene. V shed 5 bases and J 3 bases; nucleotides not matched to a gene: 8. CDR3 size: 16 residues. This CDR3 is CASSPPRTSGDYEQYF. The CDR3 DNA sequence: TGTGCCAGCAGTCCCCCCCGGACTAGCGGGGACTACGAGCAGTACTTC.

V gene TRBV2 combines with J gene TRBJ2-7, with unresolved D. V was clipped by 1 base and J by 2 bases, with 6 bases between them. There are 13 residues in the CDR3. Per the germline V gene, CDR1 is SNHLY and CDR2 is FYNNEI. The CDR3 DNA is TGTGCCAGCAGTGAAGGGGCCCCCTACGAGCAGTACTTC. It translates to CASSEGAPYEQYF.

The gene calls are TRBV28 and TRBJ2-1, with D uncertain. CDR1 and CDR2 (germline): MDHEN, SYDVKM. Trimming pared 5 bases from V and 7 bases from J, leaving 15 bases between. CDR3 length: 14 amino acids. The CDR3 bases are TGTGCCAGCAGTCCACTACGACTTACTAATGAGCAGTTCTTC. Its translation: CASSPLRLTNEQFF.

This clone came up a few times. The chain recombines TRBV19 with TRBJ1-5; the D gene is possibly TRBD1 (5 bases). The germline V gene has CDR1 LNHDA and CDR2 SQIVND (reference sequence). This CDR3 comprises 15 residues. Trimming took 1 base from V and 3 from J, leaving 10 bases between them. The chain's CDR3 is CASSIGRGYNQPQHF. The CDR3 DNA sequence: TGTGCCAGTAGTATAGGGCGGGGGTACAATCAGCCCCAGCATTTT. Full variable domain (outside the CDR3, taken from reference TRBV19 and TRBJ1-5): DGGITQSPKYLFRKEGQNVTLSCEQNLNHDAMYWYRQDPGQGLRLIYYSQIVNDFQKGDIAEGYSVSREKKESFPLTVTSAQKNPTAFYLCASSIGRGYNQPQHFGDGTRLSIL.

The gene calls are TRBV2 and TRBJ1-2; 9 bases agree with TRBD1. Germline assignment: CDR1 SNHLY and CDR2 FYNNEI. The trim removed 2 bases at V and 0 bases at J, leaving 7 bases unmatched. The CDR3 spans 17 residues. In nucleotides, the CDR3 is TGTGCCAGCAGTGAATTTGACAGGGGGGCGGCTAACTATGGCTACACCTTC. This codes for CASSEFDRGAANYGYTF.

The chain uses TRBV3-1 (or the pseudogene TRBV3-2) and TRBJ2-5; 8 bases line up with TRBD2. The CDR3 extends over 13 amino acids. CDR1 is LGHDT, CDR2 YNNKEL, per germline (reference sequence). V lost 5 bases and J lost 5; bases outside the gene matches: 4. The CDR3 is CASSSGGPETQYF. The CDR3 DNA reads as TGTGCCAGCAGCTCGGGGGGGCCTGAGACCCAGTACTTC.

This clone was detected only once. This chain joins TRBV28 and TRBJ2-3; D perhaps matches TRBD2 (5 bases). V dropped 7 bases and J dropped 1 base, with 9 bases sitting between them. In germline, CDR1 is MDHEN, CDR2 SYDVKM. This CDR3 spans 13 amino acids. The CDR3 DNA sequence: TGTGCCAGCAACCGGGGAGGCACAGATACGCAGTATTTT. As protein: CASNRGGTDTQYF.

V usage is TRBV13 and J usage is TRBJ2-1; 9 nucleotides align to TRBD2. Per germline, CDR1 PRHDT and CDR2 FYEKMQ (reference sequence). Trimming took 0 bases from V and 0 from J; bases not matched to a gene: 6. This CDR3 spans 18 amino acids. The CDR3 DNA reads as TGTGCCAGCAGCTTAGGGACTAGCGGATTAAGCTCCTACAATGAGCAGTTCTTC. Its translation: CASSLGTSGLSSYNEQFF. Filled out from reference TRBV13 and TRBJ2-1, the complete variable domain reads AAGVIQSPRHLIKEKRETATLKCYPIPRHDTVYWYQQGPGQDPQFLISFYEKMQSDKGSIPDRFSAQQFSDYHSELNMSSLELGDSALYFCASSLGTSGLSSYNEQFFGPGTRLTVL.

The chain recombines TRBV28 with TRBJ1-1; D not certain. Between the trimmed V and J ends, which lost 6 bases and 5 bases, there was a span of 16 bases. Germline lookup yields CDR1 MDHEN and CDR2 SYDVKM. The CDR3 extends over 14 amino acids. CDR3 amino acids: CASRESGFKTEAFF. CDR3 coding DNA: TGTGCCAGCAGAGAATCGGGTTTCAAGACTGAAGCTTTCTTT.

V usage is TRBV6-2 or TRBV6-3 and J usage is TRBJ2-1; 13 bases map to TRBD2. The V gene's germline CDR1 is MNHEY and CDR2 SVGEGT. Unmatched junction bases numbered 5, after V lost 5 bases and J lost 4 bases. The CDR3 runs to 16 residues. The CDR3 nucleotides are TGTGCCAGCAGTCACGGGACTAGCGGGATTTACAATGAGCAGTTCTTC. Amino acid sequence: CASSHGTSGIYNEQFF.

The V gene is TRBV6-1, the J gene TRBJ2-5; 8 bases match TRBD1. With V trimmed by 1 base and J by 0 bases, 10 bases remained unmatched. The CDR3 runs 18 residues. Germline CDR1 MNHNS, CDR2 SASEGT. The chain's CDR3 is CASSEVFLQGGDQETQYF. CDR3 DNA: TGTGCCAGCAGTGAAGTTTTTTTACAGGGGGGAGACCAAGAGACCCAGTACTTC.

This clone has a single count. The V call is TRBV2, the J call TRBJ1-5; 7 bases are shared with TRBD1. The germline CDR1 and CDR2 sequences are SNHLY and FYNNEI. The CDR3 runs to 15 residues. V lost 9 bases and J lost 2; bases outside the gene matches: 10. CDR3: CASLRDSSRNQPQHF. CDR3 sequence (DNA): TGTGCCAGTTTACGGGACAGCTCGCGCAATCAGCCCCAGCATTTT. Full variable domain (missing parts from reference TRBV2 and TRBJ1-5): EPEVTQTPSHQVTQMGQEVILRCVPISNHLYFYWYRQILGQKVEFLVSFYNNEISEKSEIFDDQFSVERPDGSNFTLKIRSTKLEDSAMYFCASLRDSSRNQPQHFGDGTRLSIL.

The chain joins TRBV7-9 to TRBJ1-1; 8 bases map to TRBD1. This CDR3 is built from 14 residues. CDR1 SEHNR and CDR2 FQNEAQ come from the germline V gene (reference sequence). The V and J ends lost 5 bases and 4 bases, in that order; junction bases with no gene match: 6. The DNA for the CDR3 is TGTGCCAGCAGCCCCACGGACAGGGCCACTGAAGCTTTCTTT. This encodes CASSPTDRATEAFF. Based on the CDR3 plus reference TRBV7-9 and TRBJ1-1, the full variable domain is DTGVSQNPRHKITKRGQNVTFRCDPISEHNRLYWYRQTLGQGPEFLTYFQNEAQLEKSRLLSDRFSAERPKGSFSTLEIQRTEQGDSAMYLCASSPTDRATEAFFGQGTRLTVV.

CDR3 sequence reads: CASSPGRGGKLFF. The CDR3 DNA reads as TGTGCCAGCAGCCCAGGGAGGGGAGGAAAACTGTTTTTT. V and J are TRBV6-5 and TRBJ1-4; possibly TRBD1 for D (5 bases). The germline V gene encodes CDR1 MNHEY and CDR2 SVGAGI. V was clipped by 6 bases and J by 10 bases, with 15 bases between them. The CDR3 length is 13 residues.

This clone was recorded once. The chain couples TRBV11-2 to TRBJ2-2, with D tentatively TRBD2 (6 bases). The CDR3 contains 16 residues. Germline values: CDR1 SGHAT, CDR2 FQNNGV. Between the trimmed V and J ends, which lost 5 bases and 0 bases, there was a span of 13 bases. The CDR3 DNA follows: TGTGCCAGCAGCACGTATAGCGGAACGAACACCGGGGAGCTGTTTTTT. It is translated as CASSTYSGTNTGELFF.

J is TRBJ1-5 and V is TRBV5-5, with TRBD1 matching over 7 bases. The trim removed 0 bases at V and 7 bases at J, leaving 10 bases unmatched. Per the germline V gene, CDR1 is SGHKS and CDR2 is YYEKEE (reference sequence). CDR3 length: 16 amino acids. The CDR3 reads CASSLAYGGGQQPQHF. DNA of the CDR3: TGTGCCAGCAGCTTGGCCTATGGAGGGGGCCAACAGCCCCAGCATTTT.

This clone showed up just once. V usage is TRBV2 and J usage is TRBJ2-1; the match to TRBD2 covers 11 bases. The junction had 11 bases not matched to a gene; V was cut back by 5 bases and J by 8 bases. The germline V gene encodes CDR1 SNHLY and CDR2 FYNNEI. The CDR3 spans 16 residues. CDR3 in DNA: TGTGCCAGCAGTAACAATATAGCGGGAGGGACTGATGAGCAGTTCTTC. Translation: CASSNNIAGGTDEQFF.

The chain recombines TRBV28 with TRBJ2-7; 13 positions agree with TRBD2. From germline, CDR1 is MDHEN and CDR2 SYDVKM. The CDR3 loop spans 16 amino acids. The trim removed 5 bases at V and 4 bases at J, leaving 8 bases unmatched. DNA of the CDR3: TGTGCCAGCAGTCCGGCTGGACTAGCGGGAGATTACGAGCAGTACTTC. Translation: CASSPAGLAGDYEQYF.

The chain recombines TRBV27 with TRBJ1-6; the D gene is possibly TRBD1 (5 bases). This CDR3 has 18 residues. Germline CDR1 is MNHEY and CDR2 is SMNVEV (reference sequence). The V gene lost 3 bases and the J gene lost 5 bases, with 20 bases spanning the gap. CDR3 protein: CASSFTKGADDNNSPLHF. Here the CDR3 DNA reads TGTGCCAGCAGTTTTACCAAAGGGGCGGACGATAATAATTCACCCCTCCACTTT.

The J gene is TRBJ1-6, the V gene TRBV11-2; D is possibly TRBD1 (5 bases). The germline V gene has CDR1 SGHAT and CDR2 FQNNGV. The CDR3 has 16 amino acids. V lost 0 bases and J lost 7, with 13 bases in between. CDR3 bases: TGTGCCAGCAGCTTAGATCTTGCAGGGATGAATTCACCCCTCCACTTT. Its translation: CASSLDLAGMNSPLHF.

The genes are TRBV30 and TRBJ2-1; 8 bases are shared with TRBD1. This CDR3 is built from 13 residues. Unmatched junction bases numbered 3, after V lost 3 bases and J lost 5 bases. Germline V CDR1 and CDR2: GTSNPN, SVGIG (reference sequence). In DNA form, the CDR3 reads TGTGCCTGGAGGGACAGGGTGGACAATGAGCAGTTCTTC. It encodes CAWRDRVDNEQFF.